The 30 T cell receptor beta chains below all came from one sample that was sequenced in a study of T-cell reconstitution after alpha-beta-depleted transplantation in children (TCRdb year 2016). The method was PCR. The instrument given in TCRdb is Illumina HiSeq 2500. To normalize quantification of the TCRbeta repertoire, the TCR libraries were built with molecular barcoding that relied on unique molecular identifiers. The public reads were reanalyzed by TCRdb: fastp trimming at Q25, MiXCR alignment, in-frame beta chains only. Each CDR3 protein gets just one entry, which takes the most common genes and DNA from the rows behind it. The sample profile shows 190,000 or so distinct CDR3 sequences; roughly 6.8% of them were found once. The leading ten clones occupy over 2.5% of the sample. Here the sequenced sample was PBMCs from the stem cell graft donor, taken from the stem cell graft. Receptors originate from a human donor who donated a stem cell graft to a child with Wiskott-Aldrich syndrome.

Ten or more counts support this clonotype. The chain is built from TRBV5-1 and TRBJ1-1; weak D call: TRBD1 (5 bases). The germline V gene encodes CDR1 SGHRS and CDR2 YFSETQ. With 4 bases removed from V and 1 base from J, the gap between germline ends came to 11 bases. The CDR3 contains 14 residues. The CDR3 region is CASSPPGRNTEAFF. Written as DNA, the CDR3 is TGCGCCAGCAGCCCCCCAGGGAGGAACACTGAAGCTTTCTTT.

This clonotype occurred many times. The rearrangement joins TRBV29-1 to TRBJ2-5; 10 nucleotides agree with TRBD1. Per germline, CDR1 SQVTM and CDR2 ANQGSEA. There are 13 residues in the CDR3. J lost 5 bases, V lost 7 bases, and 7 bases had no gene match. The CDR3 DNA reads TGCAGCGCGACAGGGGGCGCGTACGAGACCCAGTACTTC. It is translated as CSATGGAYETQYF.

There are many counts of this clonotype. This chain uses TRBV5-1 with TRBJ2-5; perhaps TRBD2 as D (5 bases). V lost 4 bases and J lost 3, with 10 bases in between. The CDR3 loop spans 13 amino acids. From germline, CDR1 is SGHRS and CDR2 YFSETQ. The CDR3 region has the DNA TGCGCCAGCAGCCCGGACGGGAAAGAGACCCAGTACTTC. Encoded protein: CASSPDGKETQYF.

The CDR3 spells CASSLLGGTSLGTQYF. The CDR3 DNA sequence: TGTGCCAGCAGCTTACTGGGGGGCACATCCTTGGGGACCCAGTACTTC. The J gene is TRBJ2-5, the V gene TRBV7-2; D assignment may be TRBD1 or TRBD2 (6 bases each). The germline V and J ends were trimmed by 2 bases and 7 bases, with 20 bases remaining between them. This CDR3 contains 16 residues. Germline CDR1 SGHTA, CDR2 FQGNSA.

This clonotype was seen repeatedly, ten times or more. The chain has TRBV5-1 and TRBJ1-2; 7 nucleotides match TRBD1. Trimming at V came to 3 bases and at J to 7 bases, leaving 12 bases not matched to a gene. Looked up from germline, CDR1 is SGHRS and CDR2 is YFSETQ. This CDR3 is built from 15 residues. The CDR3 loop is CASSSTTGTGTGYTF. CDR3 DNA sequence: TGCGCCAGCAGCTCTACGACAGGGACTGGGACTGGCTACACCTTC.

This clonotype was seen many times. CDR3 in DNA: TGTGCCAGCAGTTTACGGACAGTAAATGAAAAACTGTTTTTT. Its translation: CASSLRTVNEKLFF. The chain employs TRBV27 and TRBJ1-4; D possibly corresponds to TRBD1 (6 bases). V dropped 2 bases and J dropped 5 bases, with 9 bases sitting between them. This CDR3 comprises 14 residues. Germline CDR1 and CDR2: MNHEY and SMNVEV (reference sequence).

Many counts were recorded for this clonotype. This CDR3 reads CASSFLTGQETQYF. CDR3 DNA: TGTGCCAGCAGTTTTTTGACGGGGCAAGAGACCCAGTACTTC. The rearrangement links TRBV12-3 or TRBV12-4 to TRBJ2-5; D is perhaps TRBD2 (5 bases). Trimming cost V 3 bases and J 2 bases, with 10 bases left between them. This CDR3 spans 14 amino acids.

This clonotype was counted between two and nine times. J is TRBJ2-7 and V is TRBV3-1; no clear D. Germline values: CDR1 LGHDT, CDR2 YNNKEL (reference sequence). The ends were cut back, 1 base at V and 1 base at J, with 14 bases in the middle. The CDR3 extends over 16 amino acids. The CDR3 DNA reads TGTGCCAGCAGCCAAGGAATCCAGCCCCTTTCCTACGAGCAGTACTTC. It encodes CASSQGIQPLSYEQYF.

This clonotype has only a few counts. The chain joins TRBV5-1 to TRBJ2-6; 9 bases match TRBD1. The CDR3 has 16 residues. Germline V gene lookup returns CDR1 SGHRS and CDR2 YFSETQ. J was trimmed by 0 bases and V by 3 bases; bases with no gene match: 1. The CDR3 sequence: CASSSTGGSGANVLTF. The DNA for the CDR3 is TGCGCCAGCAGCTCGACAGGGGGCTCTGGGGCCAACGTCCTGACTTTC.

The rearrangement links TRBV4-1 to TRBJ1-2, with a tentative D call TRBD1 (6 bases). V shed 0 bases and J shed 4 bases, with 18 bases lying between them. CDR1 and CDR2 from the germline V gene are MGHRA and YSYEKL. CDR3 length: 17 residues. This chain's CDR3 is CASSQDGSDSSFYGYTF. The CDR3 coding sequence is TGCGCCAGCAGCCAAGATGGTTCGGACAGCAGCTTCTATGGCTACACCTTC.

This clonotype was recorded at least ten times. The V gene is TRBV6-5, the J gene TRBJ2-7, with a weak D call TRBD2 (6 bases). The CDR3 loop spans 15 amino acids. V was pared by 6 bases and J by 0 bases, with 15 bases between. Per the germline V gene, CDR1 is MNHEY and CDR2 is SVGAGI. The CDR3 is CASSPLASSSYEQYF. The CDR3 coding sequence is TGTGCCAGCAGCCCGCTAGCGTCGAGCTCCTACGAGCAGTACTTC.

This clonotype was counted ten times or more. V is TRBV29-1 and J is TRBJ2-1; D is ambiguous. Germline V gives CDR1 SQVTM, CDR2 ANQGSEA. V was trimmed by 6 bases and J by 9 bases, leaving 21 bases between them. CDR3 length: 14 amino acids. CDR3 amino acids: CSVGPRPTSGEQFF. In DNA, the CDR3 is TGCAGCGTCGGTCCGAGACCCACCTCGGGTGAGCAGTTCTTC.

The J gene is TRBJ2-5, the V gene TRBV5-1, with 7 bases that match TRBD1. The J segment lost 5 bases and the V segment lost 7 bases, leaving 5 bases of the junction unmatched. CDR1 and CDR2 (germline): SGHRS, YFSETQ. The CDR3 is 12 residues long. DNA of the CDR3: TGCGCCAGCCTTGGCAGGGGGGAGACCCAGTACTTC. The encoded protein is CASLGRGETQYF.

The chain is built from TRBV4-3 and TRBJ2-3; D gene uncertain. This CDR3 comprises 17 residues. CDR1 and CDR2 from the germline V gene are LGHNA and YSLEER. The ends were cut back, 0 bases at V and 1 base at J, with 14 bases in the middle. CDR3 protein: CASSQDPPYGGTDTQYF. In DNA form, the CDR3 reads TGCGCCAGCAGCCAAGATCCCCCCTACGGCGGCACAGATACGCAGTATTTT.

This clonotype came up many times. The V call is TRBV25-1, the J call TRBJ2-2, with no clear D. Germline loops: CDR1 MGHDK, CDR2 SYGVNS. The ends were cut back, 8 bases at V and 5 bases at J, with 12 bases in the middle. The CDR3 is made up of 13 amino acids. CDR3 nucleotide sequence: TGTGCCAGCTCCTCACAGCTAACCGGGGAGCTGTTTTTT. Protein product: CASSSQLTGELFF.

This clonotype was counted many times. The chain recombines TRBV6-4 with TRBJ2-1, with D tentatively TRBD2 (5 bases). This CDR3 is built from 15 residues. V dropped 5 bases and J dropped 7 bases, with 18 bases sitting between them. CDR1 and CDR2 (germline): MRHNA, SNTAGT. The CDR3 here is CASSPTGNLVNEQFF. The CDR3 DNA follows: TGTGCCAGCAGTCCGACCGGGAACCTAGTTAATGAGCAGTTCTTC.

The sample holds many counts of this clonotype. The CDR3 protein is CASSPTGLAGAPGSYNEQFF. CDR3 nucleotide sequence: TGTGCCAGTAGTCCCACAGGACTAGCGGGGGCGCCAGGGTCCTACAATGAGCAGTTCTTC. This chain uses TRBV19 with TRBJ2-1, with 13 bases that match TRBD2. CDR1 is LNHDA and CDR2 is SQIVND in the germline V gene (reference sequence). The CDR3 extends over 20 amino acids. V lost 5 bases and J lost 1; bases outside the gene matches: 14.

The chain has TRBV2 and TRBJ1-5; 9 bases are a match to TRBD1. Germline assignment: CDR1 SNHLY and CDR2 FYNNEI. This CDR3 region has 15 residues. V shed 4 bases and J 5 bases; nucleotides not matched to a gene: 6. The CDR3 sequence: CASSGRTGADQPQHF. The CDR3 coding sequence is TGTGCCAGCAGTGGACGGACAGGGGCAGATCAGCCCCAGCATTTT.

This clonotype has at least ten counts. The chain employs TRBV5-6 and TRBJ2-1; D is uncertain. There are 13 residues in the CDR3. V was cut by 0 bases and J by 9 bases, with 10 bases left in between. CDR1 SGHDT and CDR2 YYEEEE come from the germline V gene. The CDR3 DNA is TGTGCCAGCAGCTTGGAGGCAGTGGTTGAGCAGTTCTTC. Translation gives CASSLEAVVEQFF.

This clonotype was seen at least ten times. This rearrangement joins TRBV6-5 to TRBJ2-1, with unresolved D. V lost 0 bases and J lost 4, with 10 bases in between. The CDR3 is 15 residues long. Germline V gives CDR1 MNHEY, CDR2 SVGAGI. The CDR3 DNA follows: TGTGCCAGCAGTTACTCGACGACGGCATACAATGAGCAGTTCTTC. This sequence encodes CASSYSTTAYNEQFF.

This clonotype occurred many times. J is TRBJ1-6 and V is TRBV11-2, with 9 bases that match TRBD1. V dropped 6 bases and J dropped 7; count of bases not matched to a gene: 7. Germline lookup yields CDR1 SGHAT and CDR2 FQNNGV. The CDR3 consists of 15 residues. The CDR3 is CASRQPGTGNSPLHF. CDR3 DNA: TGTGCCAGCAGGCAACCCGGGACAGGGAATTCACCCCTCCACTTT.

This clonotype was recorded at least ten times. The chain combines TRBV29-1 with TRBJ1-3; D is unresolved. With 7 bases removed from V and 2 bases from J, the gap between germline ends came to 12 bases. The CDR3 runs to 13 residues. Germline V lookup: CDR1 SQVTM, CDR2 ANQGSEA. In nucleotides, the CDR3 is TGCAGCGCCTCGGTCGGGGCTGGAAACACCATATATTTT. It specifies CSASVGAGNTIYF.

Many counts were recorded for this clonotype. The chain employs TRBV10-3 and TRBJ1-4; unclear D gene. The germline CDR1 and CDR2 sequences are ENHRY and SYGVKD. The CDR3 contains 13 residues. The germline V and J ends were trimmed by 7 bases and 8 bases, with 14 bases remaining between them. CDR3 in amino acids: CAINVAREEKLFF. In DNA, the CDR3 is TGTGCCATCAACGTAGCACGAGAGGAAAAACTGTTTTTT.

This clonotype was recorded once. This chain links TRBV3-1 with TRBJ2-7; a possible D gene is TRBD1 (5 bases). CDR3 length: 14 amino acids. Germline assignment: CDR1 LGHDT and CDR2 YNNKEL (reference sequence). The V end lost 2 bases, the J end lost 5 bases, and 13 bases lay between the germline ends. The CDR3 loop reads CASSQYLLDNEQYF. For the CDR3, the DNA is TGTGCCAGCAGCCAATACCTCTTGGACAACGAGCAGTACTTC.

This clonotype was found many times. The V call is TRBV20-1, the J call TRBJ2-3, with TRBD2 matching over 9 bases. J gave up 7 bases and V 0 bases, and 8 bases lay outside the gene matches. The germline V gene has CDR1 DFQATT and CDR2 SNEGSKA (reference sequence). This CDR3 has 15 amino acids. Written as DNA, the CDR3 is TGCAGTGCTAGAGATCGGGCTAGCGGGACGTATACGCAGTATTTT. Its translation: CSARDRASGTYTQYF.

The rearrangement links TRBV20-1 to TRBJ2-3; 9 bases fit TRBD2. This CDR3 is built from 17 residues. Per germline, CDR1 DFQATT and CDR2 SNEGSKA (reference sequence). The junction had 13 bases not matched to a gene; V was cut back by 0 bases and J by 6 bases. CDR3 in DNA: TGCAGTGCTAGAGATTTGGTAGCGGGGGACCTTCTGGATACGCAGTATTTT. This translates into CSARDLVAGDLLDTQYF.

This clonotype appeared many times. The chain links TRBV21-1 to TRBJ2-1; the table calls TRBD1, which could not be checked here. TRBV21-1 is shown as a pseudogene. This CDR3 is built from 15 residues. CDR3 DNA sequence: TGTGCCAGCAGCACCTACAGGGGAGGGTTTACTGAGCAGTTCTTC. Amino acid sequence: CASSTYRGGFTEQFF.

In its sample, this clonotype was seen many times. The genes are TRBV15 and TRBJ2-1; 7 bases agree with TRBD1. The CDR3 contains 14 residues. With 3 bases clipped from V and 9 bases from J, the junction kept 8 bases outside the gene matches. Germline V lookup: CDR1 LNHNV, CDR2 YYDKDF (reference sequence). In nucleotides, the CDR3 is TGTGCCACCAGCAGTCCGGGACAGTTATTTGAGCAGTTCTTC. Translation: CATSSPGQLFEQFF.

The rearrangement joins TRBV3-1 to TRBJ1-2, with D hard to call. Germline V CDR1 and CDR2: LGHDT, YNNKEL (reference sequence). This CDR3 region has 15 residues. V was cut by 1 base and J by 2 bases, with 11 bases left in between. The CDR3 is CASSQGLVGNYGYTF. In DNA, the CDR3 is TGTGCCAGCAGCCAAGGGCTCGTGGGGAACTATGGCTACACCTTC.

This clonotype was seen ten or more times. This chain links TRBV12-3 or TRBV12-4 with TRBJ2-1, with D possibly being TRBD1 or TRBD2 (5 bases each). The CDR3 is 15 residues long. V was pared by 1 base and J by 4 bases, with 11 bases between. CDR3 coding DNA: TGTGCCAGCAGTTTAGGGGGGAATCGATACAATGAGCAGTTCTTC. Residues: CASSLGGNRYNEQFF.